This entry lists 21 T cell receptor beta chains sequenced from one sample in a study of regulatory T cells in long-lasting Graves disease. Described time point: newly diagnosed GD, antithyroid drugs for less than 3 months. Preparation of the TCR library used RNA extracted from PBMCs. Through Arm-PCR of CDR3 regions and iRepertoire HTBI primers, TCR beta libraries were built. Each CDR3 protein is one row after TCRdb ran MiXCR on the multiplex PCR reads. The sample shows about 400,000 distinct CDR3 sequences, 15% to 18% of them seen only once. The specimen was peripheral blood mononuclear cells (PBMCs), collected at new diagnosis, from a patient treated with antithyroid drugs. These receptors were obtained from a female donor with Graves disease.

The chain is built from TRBV29-1 and TRBJ1-1, with TRBD1 identical over 10 bases. V shed 5 bases, J shed 6 bases, and the junction held 9 bases outside the gene matches. The germline V gene encodes CDR1 SQVTM and CDR2 ANQGSEA. This CDR3 is 14 amino acids long. The CDR3 nucleotides read TGCAGCGTTCTCTGGACAGGGGGTCTCTCTGAAGCTTTCTTT. Its translation is CSVLWTGGLSEAFF.

This clonotype was counted many times. This rearrangement joins TRBV5-1 to TRBJ2-1; D remains unclear. The CDR3 length is 12 residues. CDR1 and CDR2 (germline): SGHRS, YFSETQ. Deletions cut 2 bases from V and 4 bases from J, with 4 bases between. CDR3 DNA: TGCGCCAGCAGCTTCCGGTACAATGAGCAGTTCTTC. This gives the protein CASSFRYNEQFF.

This clonotype was detected only a few times. The gene calls are TRBV7-2 and TRBJ2-3; D may match TRBD1 or TRBD2 (6 bases each). V was cut by 8 bases and J by 0 bases, with 15 bases left in between. Germline V lookup: CDR1 SGHTA, CDR2 FQGNSA. The CDR3 runs 15 residues. The DNA of the CDR3 is TGTGCCAGCCCGGAGGGGGTAGGGAGCACAGATACGCAGTATTTT. Protein: CASPEGVGSTDTQYF.

This clonotype was picked up many times. The chain carries TRBV27 and TRBJ1-2, with unresolved D. The CDR3 contains 13 residues. The germline V and J ends were trimmed by 1 base and 0 bases, with 3 bases remaining between them. Germline loops: CDR1 MNHEY, CDR2 SMNVEV (reference sequence). The CDR3 protein is CASSLFANYGYTF. The CDR3 DNA follows: TGTGCCAGCAGTTTATTCGCTAACTATGGCTACACCTTC.

The rearrangement links TRBV12-3 or TRBV12-4 to TRBJ1-1; 7 bases line up with TRBD1. The V gene end was trimmed by 6 bases and the J gene end by 4 bases; junction bases not matched to a gene: 8. This CDR3 contains 14 residues. This CDR3 is CASSATGYGTEAFF. CDR3 nucleotides: TGTGCCAGCAGCGCGACAGGGTACGGCACTGAAGCTTTCTTT.

Note on this clonotype: Given a much more abundant clone one base away, this may be a read error. This chain joins TRBV3-1 and TRBJ1-1, with D possibly TRBD1 on 5 matching bases. This CDR3 contains 17 residues. From germline, CDR1 is LGHDT and CDR2 YNNKEL (reference sequence). CDR3 in DNA: TGTACCAGCAGCCAAGGCCAAACGGGACTCCTGAACACTGAAGCTTTCTTT. Protein: CTSSQGQTGLLNTEAFF.

V gene TRBV11-2 combines with J gene TRBJ2-1; TRBD2 matches at 10 bases. This CDR3 comprises 16 residues. J gave up 8 bases and V 0 bases, and 7 bases lay outside the gene matches. Germline-derived CDR1 and CDR2 are SGHAT and FQNNGV. CDR3 DNA sequence: TGTGCCAGCAGCTTAGATTCTAGCGGGAGAAGGTATGAGCAGTTCTTC. Protein: CASSLDSSGRRYEQFF.

As concerns this clonotype: Since no conserved phenylalanine or tryptophan closes the CDR3, a read error is the likely cause. CDR3 bases: TGTGCCACAACTAGCGGGAGGGGTTCCACCCAAGAGACCCAGTACTTA. Protein: CATTSGRGSTQETQYL. The J gene is TRBJ2-5, the V gene TRBV24-1; TRBD2 aligns across 13 bases. CDR1 KGHDR and CDR2 SFDVKD come from the germline V gene. CDR3 size: 16 residues. J was trimmed by 1 base and V by 10 bases; bases with no gene match: 8.

Ten or more counts support this clonotype. The chain joins TRBV4-1 to TRBJ1-2; tentatively, D is TRBD1 (6 bases). V shed 7 bases and J shed 4 bases, with 16 bases lying between them. Per germline, CDR1 MGHRA and CDR2 YSYEKL. The CDR3 covers 14 residues. CDR3 bases: TGCGCCAGCAACCACAGGGCGTCAAGCTATGGCTACACCTTC. Translation gives CASNHRASSYGYTF.

The gene calls are TRBV7-3 and TRBJ2-1; D possibly corresponds to TRBD2 (6 bases). The germline V and J ends were trimmed by 5 bases and 1 base, with 12 bases remaining between them. Germline V CDR1 and CDR2: SGHTA, FQGTGA. This CDR3 contains 15 residues. The chain's CDR3 is CASSMGGGSYNEQFF. CDR3 sequence (DNA): TGTGCCAGCAGCATGGGGGGTGGGTCCTACAATGAGCAGTTCTTC.

This clonotype was seen many times. The gene calls are TRBV2 and TRBJ1-5, with D possibly matching TRBD1 (5 bases). V lost 11 bases and J lost 5, with 16 bases in between. This CDR3 is built from 13 residues. Germline CDR1 reads SNHLY; CDR2 reads FYNNEI. CDR3 region: CASHPLGDQPQHF. In DNA, the CDR3 is TGTGCCTCACACCCACTGGGGGATCAGCCCCAGCATTTT.

At least ten counts were recorded for this clonotype. This chain links TRBV12-3 or TRBV12-4 with TRBJ2-3, with D possibly being TRBD1 (6 bases). Trimming took off 6 bases at V and 5 bases at J, with 21 bases between the two ends. The CDR3 consists of 16 residues. The CDR3 sequence is CASRGTSRGAGDTQYF. Here the CDR3 DNA reads TGTGCCAGCAGGGGGACATCAAGGGGAGCTGGAGATACGCAGTATTTT.

This clonotype was picked up many times. J is TRBJ2-7 and V is TRBV7-2; the D gene is possibly TRBD2 (5 bases). The V and J ends lost 3 bases and 0 bases respectively, with 9 bases between them. The CDR3 runs to 14 residues. The germline gives CDR1 SGHTA, CDR2 FQGNSA. CDR3 sequence: CASSLDWSSYEQYF. Written as DNA, the CDR3 is TGTGCCAGCAGCTTGGACTGGAGCTCCTACGAGCAGTACTTC.

This clonotype was picked up many times. This rearrangement joins TRBV12-5 to TRBJ2-3; possibly TRBD2 for D (6 bases). Deletions cut 4 bases from V and 1 base from J, with 15 bases between. The CDR3 runs 16 residues. Germline values: CDR1 LGHNT, CDR2 FRNRAP. The CDR3: CASGSISSGGTDTQYF. The DNA for the CDR3 is TGTGCTAGTGGTTCCATATCTTCGGGAGGCACAGATACGCAGTATTTT.

The chain uses TRBV20-1 and TRBJ2-2; D assignment may be TRBD1 or TRBD2 (5 bases each). CDR3 length equals 18 residues. CDR1 is DFQATT, CDR2 SNEGSKA, per germline (reference sequence). V was trimmed by 6 bases and J by 2 bases, leaving 25 bases between them. The chain's CDR3 is CSARRWGSTGVNTGELFF. DNA for the CDR3: TGCAGTGCCCGTCGGTGGGGGTCCACTGGGGTAAACACCGGGGAGCTGTTTTTT.

This clonotype was seen repeatedly, ten times or more. V is TRBV20-1 and J is TRBJ2-5, with 14 bases that match TRBD2. J lost 3 bases, V lost 5 bases, and 2 bases had no gene match. This CDR3 is built from 14 residues. CDR1 and CDR2 from the germline V gene are DFQATT and SNEGSKA (reference sequence). The CDR3 protein is CSAPGLAGEETQYF. The CDR3 DNA sequence: TGCAGTGCTCCGGGACTAGCGGGGGAAGAGACCCAGTACTTC.

This clonotype has only a few counts. The V call is TRBV3-1, the J call TRBJ2-1; D is uncertain. The CDR3 extends over 12 amino acids. Germline CDR1 reads LGHDT; CDR2 reads YNNKEL (reference sequence). V lost 0 bases, J lost 11 bases, and 8 bases lay in between. The CDR3: CASSQDGNKQFF. CDR3 in DNA: TGTGCCAGCAGCCAAGATGGGAACAAGCAGTTCTTC.

This clonotype turned up a few times. This chain uses TRBV12-3 or TRBV12-4 with TRBJ1-1; 10 bases fit TRBD1. The CDR3 is made up of 13 amino acids. Trimming removed 7 bases from V and 11 bases from J; junction bases left unmatched: 10. The CDR3 nucleotides are TGTGCCAGCACCCTGGGACAGGGGCGCAGGGCTTTCTTT. Protein sequence: CASTLGQGRRAFF.

Many counts were recorded for this clonotype. V gene TRBV6-9 combines with J gene TRBJ1-2; D not resolved. Trimming took 4 bases from V and 2 from J, leaving 8 bases between them. Germline V lookup: CDR1 MNHGY, CDR2 SVAAGI. This CDR3 spans 13 amino acids. The CDR3 DNA follows: TGTGCCAGCAGTTCCGGAAGAAACTATGGCTACACCTTC. Translating gives CASSSGRNYGYTF.

V and J are TRBV28 and TRBJ1-5, with a possible D match to TRBD1 (6 bases). The CDR3 totals 14 residues. V was trimmed by 4 bases and J by 5 bases, leaving 12 bases between them. From germline, CDR1 is MDHEN and CDR2 SYDVKM. CDR3 sequence reads: CASSSSDRYQPQHF. CDR3 nucleotides: TGTGCCAGCAGTTCCTCGGACAGATATCAGCCCCAGCATTTT.

V usage is TRBV3-1 and J usage is TRBJ1-1; maybe TRBD1 (5 bases). This CDR3 region has 17 residues. Germline V lookup: CDR1 LGHDT, CDR2 YNNKEL (reference sequence). V was trimmed by 5 bases and J by 3 bases, leaving 22 bases between them. CDR3 loop: CASSGYFSRQTYTEAFF. CDR3 coding DNA: TGTGCCAGCAGCGGCTATTTTTCACGACAGACCTACACTGAAGCTTTCTTT.